The 10 T cell receptor beta chains below come from one sample, sequenced in a study of cytomegalovirus exposure and HLA in healthy donors. The PCR was carried out with 60 Vbeta primers and 13 Jbeta primers. Sequencing used immunoSEQ multiplex PCR; TCRdb keeps in-frame clones, though not all of them. This table has about 140,000 clones, around 75% appearing once. Sequencing was done on a sample of PBMCs. These receptors were obtained from a man aged 35 to 55 in good health and CMV-seronegative.

The genes are TRBV5-4 and TRBJ1-2, with 7 bases identical to TRBD1. The CDR3 has 15 amino acids. The germline CDR1 and CDR2 sequences are SGHNT and YYREEE (reference sequence). The V segment lost 0 bases and the J segment 2 bases; nucleotides outside the gene matches: 4. CDR3 in DNA: TGTGCCAGCAGCTTGGAGACAGGGAGGAACTATGGCTACACCTTC. It is translated as CASSLETGRNYGYTF.

This clone showed up just once. V is TRBV28 and J is TRBJ1-5, with a tentative D call TRBD1 (5 bases). Trimming took 0 bases from V and 2 from J, leaving 8 bases between them. Germline-derived CDR1 and CDR2 are MDHEN and SYDVKM. This CDR3 region has 15 residues. The CDR3 DNA follows: TGTGCCAGCAGTTTATGGGGGGAGGGCAATCAGCCCCAGCATTTT. This sequence encodes CASSLWGEGNQPQHF.

The genes are TRBV28 and TRBJ2-1, with 12 nucleotides matching TRBD2. Unmatched junction bases numbered 17, after V lost 7 bases and J lost 7 bases. Germline loops: CDR1 MDHEN, CDR2 SYDVKM. The length of the CDR3 is 18 residues. CDR3 residues: CASNSPQTSGGLHNEQFF. The DNA of the CDR3 is TGTGCCAGCAACTCCCCTCAGACTAGCGGGGGCCTCCATAATGAGCAGTTCTTC.

The V and J genes are TRBV4-3 and TRBJ2-7, with 8 bases lining up with TRBD2. The CDR3 contains 16 residues. V lost 1 base, J lost 1 base, and 6 bases stayed unmatched. CDR1 is LGHNA and CDR2 is YSLEER in the germline V gene. CDR3 loop: CASSQGQRGRSYEQYF. The CDR3 DNA reads TGCGCCAGCAGCCAAGGTCAGCGGGGGAGGTCCTACGAGCAGTACTTC.

As concerns this clone: Compared with germline, one end of the junction differs, possibly owing to a read error. The chain is built from TRBV28 and TRBJ2-2, with D unclear. This CDR3 spans 16 amino acids. Germline V CDR1 and CDR2: MDHEN, SYDVKM. In DNA form, the CDR3 reads TGTGCCAGCAGTTTAGTGGGCGCGACGAAAACCGGGGAGCTGTTTTTT. Residues: CASSLVGATKTGELFF. The variable domain in full, with the rest retrieved from reference TRBV28 and TRBJ2-2, is DVKVTQSSRYLVKRTGEKVFLECVQDMDHENMFWYRQDPGLGLRLIYFSYDVKMKEKGDIPEGYSVSREKKERFSLILESASTNQTSMYLCASSLVGATKTGELFFGEGSRLTVL.

This clone occurred once. Here the CDR3 reads CAWQGSDYGYTF. The CDR3 bases are TGTGCCTGGCAGGGATCCGACTATGGCTACACCTTC. The V gene is TRBV30, the J gene TRBJ1-2, with a weak D call TRBD1 (5 bases). Germline CDR1 reads GTSNPN; CDR2 reads SVGIG (reference sequence). Deletions cut 5 bases from V and 3 bases from J, with 10 bases between. CDR3 length: 12 residues. The whole variable domain, remainder taken from reference TRBV30 and TRBJ1-2, is SQTIHQWPATLVQPVGSPLSLECTVEGTSNPNLYWYRQAAGRGLQLLFYSVGIGQISSEVPQNLSASRPQDRQFILSSKKLLLSDSGFYLCAWQGSDYGYTFGSGTRLTVV.

The V gene is TRBV7-3, the J gene TRBJ2-3, with 7 nucleotides matching TRBD2. The CDR3 has 13 residues. With 3 bases clipped from V and 4 bases from J, the junction kept 1 base outside the gene matches. The germline V gene has CDR1 SGHTA and CDR2 FQGTGA. The CDR3 DNA sequence: TGTGCCAGCAGCTTCCGGGGGGCAGATACGCAGTATTTT. This encodes CASSFRGADTQYF.

This sequence joins TRBV5-4 and TRBJ2-1; 14 bases align to TRBD2. CDR1 SGHNT and CDR2 YYREEE come from the germline V gene (reference sequence). Unmatched junction bases numbered 4, after V lost 4 bases and J lost 4 bases. The CDR3 has 16 residues. CDR3 DNA: TGTGCCAGCAGCCCGGGACTAGCGGGGGCTTACAATGAGCAGTTCTTC. Its protein is CASSPGLAGAYNEQFF.

The V call is TRBV6-1, the J call TRBJ1-2; tentative D call: TRBD1 (6 bases). Between the trimmed V and J ends, which lost 5 bases and 6 bases, there was a span of 19 bases. The CDR3 runs 15 residues. CDR1 MNHNS and CDR2 SASEGT come from the germline V gene. The DNA for the CDR3 is TGTGCCAGCAGTCCGTCAGGGGCGCGTGACCATGGCTACACCTTC. Translation: CASSPSGARDHGYTF.

The V and J genes are TRBV4-2 and TRBJ1-2; TRBD1 matches 9 bases. V gave up 0 bases and J gave up 4 bases; unmatched junction bases: 9. Per the germline V gene, CDR1 is LGHNA and CDR2 is YNFKEQ. The CDR3 is made up of 17 amino acids. CDR3 loop: CASSQEGNRGLPYGYTF. For the CDR3, the DNA is TGTGCCAGCAGCCAAGAGGGGAACAGGGGGCTCCCCTATGGCTACACCTTC.